The 32 T cell receptor beta chains below come from one sample, sequenced in a study of blood T cell repertoires in COVID-19. The method was immunoSEQ multiplex PCR; TCRdb's version includes in-frame clones alone and lacks a portion of them. Of about 120,000 clones listed, roughly 84% were seen once; the top ten hold around 4.2%. Sequencing input: peripheral blood. Every receptor here comes from a man aged 60 to 75 with acute or convalescent COVID-19.

A single count supports this clone. The V gene is TRBV15, the J gene TRBJ2-1; 7 nucleotides align to TRBD2. Germline lookup yields CDR1 LNHNV and CDR2 YYDKDF (reference sequence). Losses at the gene ends were 5 bases for V and 9 bases for J; bases not matched to a gene: 16. The CDR3 loop spans 16 amino acids. CDR3 sequence: CATSPRLADIGGEQFF. For the CDR3, the DNA is TGTGCCACCAGCCCTCGACTAGCAGATATCGGAGGTGAGCAGTTCTTC. The variable domain in full, with the rest retrieved from reference TRBV15 and TRBJ2-1, is DAMVIQNPRYQVTQFGKPVTLSCSQTLNHNVMYWYQQKSSQAPKLLFHYYDKDFNNEADTPDNFQSRRPNTSFCFLDIRSPGLGDTAMYLCATSPRLADIGGEQFFGPGTRLTVL.

V gene TRBV6-5 combines with J gene TRBJ1-6, with a tentative D call TRBD1 (6 bases). CDR1 MNHEY and CDR2 SVGAGI come from the germline V gene. Trimming pared 5 bases from V and 8 bases from J, leaving 13 bases between. The CDR3 extends over 14 amino acids. Written as DNA, the CDR3 is TGTGCCAGCAGTCGTTTATGGGGGCATTCACCCCTCCACTTT. It specifies CASSRLWGHSPLHF.

The chain joins TRBV4-3 to TRBJ2-2; D gene uncertain. The germline V and J ends were trimmed by 0 bases and 1 base, with 3 bases remaining between them. The CDR3 has 14 residues. Germline V gives CDR1 LGHNA, CDR2 YSLEER. The CDR3 sequence: CASSQDMNTGELFF. For the CDR3, the DNA is TGCGCCAGCAGCCAAGATATGAACACCGGGGAGCTGTTTTTT.

The chain uses TRBV24-1 and TRBJ2-5; possibly TRBD1 for D (7 bases). CDR1 and CDR2 (germline): KGHDR, SFDVKD. V gave up 3 bases and J gave up 5 bases, with 15 bases separating them. This CDR3 contains 15 residues. The CDR3 DNA is TGTGCCACCAGTGATGACACCAGGGGGAGGGAGACCCAGTACTTC. Amino acids: CATSDDTRGRETQYF.

The chain employs TRBV28 and TRBJ2-3; TRBD1 matches at 8 bases. J gave up 1 base and V 5 bases, and 5 bases lay outside the gene matches. The CDR3 covers 15 residues. Germline V gene lookup returns CDR1 MDHEN and CDR2 SYDVKM. The CDR3 coding sequence is TGTGCCAGCAGTCTCCGGACAGGGCGCACAGATACGCAGTATTTT. It specifies CASSLRTGRTDTQYF. The full variable domain, completed using reference TRBV28 and TRBJ2-3, is DVKVTQSSRYLVKRTGEKVFLECVQDMDHENMFWYRQDPGLGLRLIYFSYDVKMKEKGDIPEGYSVSREKKERFSLILESASTNQTSMYLCASSLRTGRTDTQYFGPGTRLTVL.

The rearrangement joins TRBV11-3 to TRBJ2-1; 12 bases map to TRBD2. Trimming at V came to 2 bases and at J to 9 bases, leaving 2 bases not matched to a gene. From germline, CDR1 is SGHNT and CDR2 YENEEA. This CDR3 is built from 14 residues. CDR3 nucleotides: TGTGCCAGCAGCTTACCTAGCGGGAGGGGTGAGCAGTTCTTC. Protein product: CASSLPSGRGEQFF.

V is TRBV3-1 (or the pseudogene TRBV3-2) and J is TRBJ1-5; unclear D gene. This CDR3 has 15 amino acids. CDR1 is LGHDT and CDR2 is YNNKEL in the germline V gene (reference sequence). Deletions cut 0 bases from V and 4 bases from J, with 10 bases between. DNA of the CDR3: TGTGCCAGCAGCCAAGACTTGACGGGGAATCAGCCCCAGCATTTT. Its protein is CASSQDLTGNQPQHF.

A remark on this clone: At one end the junction does not follow the germline gene, possibly because of a read error. The chain joins TRBV24-1 to TRBJ2-5; D remains ambiguous. The CDR3 totals 14 residues. Germline-derived CDR1 and CDR2 are KGHDR and SFDVKD. The CDR3 sequence is CATSDNGPRETQYF. Here the CDR3 DNA reads TGTGCCACAAGTGATAACGGCCCGCGGGAGACCCAGTACTTC.

The CDR3, as DNA: TGTGCCGCGGCCTACGAGCAGTACTTC. Protein: CAAAYEQYF. The chain has TRBV7-2 and TRBJ2-7, with D unresolved. The ends were cut back, 11 bases at V and 2 bases at J, with 4 bases in the middle. Germline assignment: CDR1 SGHTA and CDR2 FQGNSA. The CDR3 totals 9 residues.

This clone showed up just once. This chain uses TRBV5-5 with TRBJ1-5; D may be TRBD1 (6 bases). Germline V lookup: CDR1 SGHKS, CDR2 YYEKEE (reference sequence). The CDR3 is made up of 15 amino acids. V was clipped by 4 bases and J by 4 bases, with 15 bases between them. In nucleotides, the CDR3 is TGTGCCAGCAGCCCTCTAGGGACATCGAATCAGCCCCAGCATTTT. Its translation is CASSPLGTSNQPQHF.

V is TRBV27 and J is TRBJ2-1; TRBD2 might be the D (6 bases). Germline CDR1 reads MNHEY; CDR2 reads SMNVEV (reference sequence). V dropped 5 bases and J dropped 0 bases, with 20 bases sitting between them. CDR3 size: 18 residues. As DNA, the CDR3 is TGTGCCAGCAGTCCGGGGGATCGTAATCCAAGCTCCTACAATGAGCAGTTCTTC. Its translation: CASSPGDRNPSSYNEQFF.

V and J are TRBV2 and TRBJ2-7, with 8 bases fitting TRBD1. This CDR3 is 16 amino acids long. V was clipped by 4 bases and J by 0 bases; unmatched bases: 8. CDR1 and CDR2 (germline): SNHLY, FYNNEI. The CDR3 reads CASSGTGFRSSYEQYF. The CDR3 nucleotides are TGTGCCAGCAGTGGGACAGGGTTTCGAAGCTCCTACGAGCAGTACTTC.

To note about this clone: This specimen includes other DNA sequences encoding the same CDR3. This rearrangement joins TRBV5-1 to TRBJ1-2; maybe TRBD1 (5 bases). This CDR3 contains 13 residues. V shed 4 bases and J shed 4 bases, with 11 bases lying between them. The germline gives CDR1 SGHRS, CDR2 YFSETQ. Here the CDR3 reads CASSLDSTYGYTF. CDR3 in DNA: TGCGCCAGCAGCCTCGACAGCACCTATGGCTACACCTTC.

Regarding this clone: A read error may account for a junction end that differs from germline. The CDR3 reads CASSQKAEPHF. The CDR3 nucleotides read TGTGCCAGCAGCCAAAAGGCGGAACCCCACTTC. The chain uses TRBV14 and TRBJ2-7; D is unresolved. The CDR3 runs to 11 residues. Germline CDR1 reads SGHDN; CDR2 reads FVKESK.

The gene calls are TRBV7-9 and TRBJ2-2; D is possibly TRBD1 (6 bases). Deletions cut 3 bases from V and 0 bases from J, with 11 bases between. Germline V lookup: CDR1 SEHNR, CDR2 FQNEAQ (reference sequence). The CDR3 runs to 16 residues. CDR3 region: CASSFRQGPNTGELFF. The CDR3, as DNA: TGTGCCAGCAGCTTCAGGCAGGGGCCGAACACCGGGGAGCTGTTTTTT.

The chain couples TRBV7-2 to TRBJ1-1; the match to TRBD1 covers 7 bases. The CDR3 sequence is 16 residues long. Germline loops: CDR1 SGHTA, CDR2 FQGNSA. V dropped 7 bases and J dropped 3; count of bases not matched to a gene: 14. In DNA, the CDR3 is TGTGCCAGCAAACTAGCCGGCAGGGGGAAAGACACTGAAGCTTTCTTT. As protein: CASKLAGRGKDTEAFF.

V usage is TRBV7-2 and J usage is TRBJ1-2; tentative D call: TRBD1 (6 bases). CDR1 and CDR2 (germline): SGHTA, FQGNSA. The ends were cut back, 5 bases at V and 8 bases at J, with 24 bases in the middle. CDR3 length equals 16 residues. This chain's CDR3 is CASSPQPDLLRGGYTF. In nucleotides, the CDR3 is TGTGCCAGCAGCCCGCAACCCGATCTCCTTAGGGGGGGCTACACCTTC.

The chain uses TRBV28 and TRBJ2-2, with D perhaps TRBD1 (5 bases). The CDR3 is 15 amino acids. V was clipped by 4 bases and J by 5 bases, with 14 bases between them. Germline CDR1 reads MDHEN; CDR2 reads SYDVKM. The CDR3 nucleotides are TGTGCCAGCAGTTCCCGTCTATACAGGACCGGGGAGCTGTTTTTT. Translating gives CASSSRLYRTGELFF.

V is TRBV19 and J is TRBJ2-1, with TRBD1 as a possible D gene (6 bases). The ends were cut back, 4 bases at V and 6 bases at J, with 16 bases in the middle. From germline, CDR1 is LNHDA and CDR2 SQIVND (reference sequence). The CDR3 contains 15 residues. The CDR3 region has the DNA TGTGCCAGTAGTAGGGAGACAGGCGGATCCAATGAGCAGTTCTTC. It is translated as CASSRETGGSNEQFF. Based on the CDR3 plus reference TRBV19 and TRBJ2-1, the full variable domain is DGGITQSPKYLFRKEGQNVTLSCEQNLNHDAMYWYRQDPGQGLRLIYYSQIVNDFQKGDIAEGYSVSREKKESFPLTVTSAQKNPTAFYLCASSRETGGSNEQFFGPGTRLTVL.

V is TRBV6-6 and J is TRBJ2-3; D possibly corresponds to TRBD1 (6 bases). This CDR3 contains 14 residues. CDR1 is MNHNY and CDR2 is SVGAGI in the germline V gene (reference sequence). V was shortened by 5 bases and J by 2 bases, with 11 bases between the two germline ends. Here the CDR3 reads CASSLGQTTDTQYF. CDR3 DNA: TGTGCCAGCAGTCTTGGACAGACCACAGATACGCAGTATTTT.

The rearrangement joins TRBV19 to TRBJ2-7, with 7 positions matching TRBD1. V shed 7 bases and J 2 bases; nucleotides not matched to a gene: 14. From germline, CDR1 is LNHDA and CDR2 SQIVND (reference sequence). This CDR3 contains 16 residues. CDR3 sequence: CASKGATGRNTYEQYF. CDR3 DNA sequence: TGTGCCAGTAAGGGGGCTACGGGCCGAAATACCTACGAGCAGTACTTC.

The rearrangement joins TRBV3-1 (or the pseudogene TRBV3-2) to TRBJ2-1; unclear D gene. CDR3 length: 10 amino acids. Germline loops: CDR1 LGHDT, CDR2 YNNKEL (reference sequence). Trimming cost V 8 bases and J 9 bases, with 8 bases left between them. The CDR3 spells CASVLGEQFF. Here the CDR3 DNA reads TGTGCCAGCGTCCTCGGTGAGCAGTTCTTC.

The chain joins TRBV7-8 to TRBJ2-1; 12 bases match TRBD2. This CDR3 spans 17 amino acids. Germline-derived CDR1 and CDR2 are SGHVS and FQNEAQ. The V gene end was trimmed by 4 bases and the J gene end by 1 base; junction bases not matched to a gene: 5. The CDR3 protein is CASSSGLAGLSYNEQFF. As DNA, the CDR3 is TGTGCCAGCAGCTCGGGACTAGCGGGCCTATCCTACAATGAGCAGTTCTTC.

The rearrangement joins TRBV9 to TRBJ1-4; unclear D gene. Trimming cost V 4 bases and J 5 bases, with 24 bases left between them. Germline assignment: CDR1 SGDLS and CDR2 YYNGEE. The length of the CDR3 is 18 residues. The CDR3 loop reads CASSPQGTVWRSNEKLFF. The CDR3 DNA sequence: TGTGCCAGCAGCCCACAAGGAACGGTCTGGAGGTCCAATGAAAAACTGTTTTTT.

In this sample, this clone turned up a few times. The chain has TRBV27 and TRBJ2-6; 8 bases match TRBD1. Germline V gives CDR1 MNHEY, CDR2 SMNVEV (reference sequence). V was clipped by 6 bases and J by 4 bases; unmatched bases: 8. The CDR3 spans 16 residues. The CDR3 DNA reads TGTGCCAGCAGGAGGGACAGGTCTGGCGGGGCCAACGTCCTGACTTTC. Its protein product is CASRRDRSGGANVLTF.

V usage is TRBV9 and J usage is TRBJ1-6; possibly TRBD1 for D (6 bases). Trimming removed 1 base at V and 6 bases at J, with 11 bases between. In germline, CDR1 is SGDLS, CDR2 YYNGEE. CDR3 length: 15 amino acids. The CDR3 spells CASSVTGQLNSPLHF. DNA of the CDR3: TGTGCCAGCAGCGTAACCGGACAGCTTAATTCACCCCTCCACTTT. Complete variable domain (other parts from reference TRBV9 and TRBJ1-6): DSGVTQTPKHLITATGQRVTLRCSPRSGDLSVYWYQQSLDQGLQFLIQYYNGEERAKGNILERFSAQQFPDLHSELNLSSLELGDSALYFCASSVTGQLNSPLHFGNGTRLTVT.

The genes are TRBV7-2 and TRBJ2-3; TRBD2 is a possible D gene (5 bases). The CDR3 covers 13 residues. The germline CDR1 and CDR2 sequences are SGHTA and FQGNSA. Deletions cut 3 bases from V and 4 bases from J, with 8 bases between. The CDR3 sequence: CASSFKGADTQYF. The CDR3 nucleotides are TGTGCCAGCAGCTTTAAGGGAGCAGATACGCAGTATTTT.

This chain links TRBV7-3 with TRBJ1-1, with D possibly being TRBD1 (6 bases). The germline CDR1 and CDR2 sequences are SGHTA and FQGTGA. V shed 8 bases and J shed 10 bases, with 20 bases lying between them. The CDR3 sequence is 13 residues long. Written as DNA, the CDR3 is TGTGCCAGCGCCCAAGTCGTGGGGGCGGGAGCTTTCTTT. Translating it yields CASAQVVGAGAFF.

The V call is TRBV29-1, the J call TRBJ2-1; 14 bases line up with TRBD2. V lost 3 bases and J lost 0; bases outside the gene matches: 4. This CDR3 region has 17 residues. CDR1 SQVTM and CDR2 ANQGSEA come from the germline V gene. CDR3 sequence (DNA): TGCAGCGTTGAGGGACTAGCGGGAGCGCACTCCTACAATGAGCAGTTCTTC. Amino acids: CSVEGLAGAHSYNEQFF.

The V gene is TRBV4-1, the J gene TRBJ2-7; 8 positions agree with TRBD1. CDR1 is MGHRA, CDR2 YSYEKL, per germline. V lost 2 bases to trimming and J lost 1 base; unmatched junction nucleotides: 7. The CDR3 totals 16 residues. The CDR3 DNA follows: TGCGCCAGCAGCCAATTCGGACAGGGCACTTCCTACGAGCAGTACTTC. This encodes CASSQFGQGTSYEQYF.

This chain links TRBV5-1 with TRBJ2-7; 15 positions agree with TRBD2. Germline values: CDR1 SGHRS, CDR2 YFSETQ. Losses at the gene ends were 4 bases for V and 2 bases for J; bases not matched to a gene: 7. The CDR3 is made up of 17 amino acids. The CDR3 protein is CASSPGLAGGTPYEQYF. In DNA, the CDR3 is TGCGCCAGCAGCCCCGGACTAGCGGGAGGGACCCCCTACGAGCAGTACTTC.

The chain combines TRBV18 with TRBJ2-3, with 7 bases matching TRBD1. CDR1 and CDR2 from the germline V gene are KGHSH and LQKENI. The CDR3 loop spans 15 amino acids. Trimming cost V 2 bases and J 5 bases; bases outside gene matches: 7. CDR3 in DNA: TGTGCCAGCTCACCAGGACAGGTGATCGGAGATACGCAGTATTTT. It translates to CASSPGQVIGDTQYF.